Reported below is one TCR beta chain. Its antigen is not known. This sample was included in a study of T-cell memory formation after mild COVID-19. Overall study: In these data, TCR clusters were largely donor specific.

This CDR3 is 14 amino acids long. From germline, CDR1 is KGHDR and CDR2 SFDVKD. Between the trimmed V and J ends, which lost 6 bases and 2 bases, there was a span of 10 bases. Findings and limits, study-wide: Whether day 37 second-wave clones are SARS-CoV-2-specific was not confirmed. Contracting CD4+ clones lay largely in CM and EM, with CD8+ ones residing in EMRA. Later expanders leaned CD4+, whereas clones that contracted between day 15 and 85 were balanced CD4/CD8.

TCRdb re-analysed the 5' RACE reads in MiXCR, keeping a single row per CDR3 protein. The repertoire includes 450,000 to 650,000 distinct CDR3 sequences, about 20% of them detected once, and about 8.2% sits in the top ten. This sequence joins TRBV24-1 and TRBJ1-5; no definite D call. Sequenced input: PBMCs or a T cell subset sorted from them (not recorded which). The TCR was taken from an adult woman who had mild COVID-19 (a few samples of this study predate the infection). Cell type and time point are not known. The CDR3 DNA reads TGTGCCACCAGTTCCCCCAAGGGCAATCAGCCCCAGCATTTT. This gives the protein CATSSPKGNQPQHF.